The 2 T cell receptor beta chains below come from one sample, sequenced in a study of cytomegalovirus exposure and HLA in healthy donors (dated by TCRdb to the late 2010s). Libraries were built with the immunoSEQ multiplex PCR assay. The multiplex PCR relied on a mix of 60 forward primers for TCR Vbeta segments and 13 reverse primers for TCR Jbeta segments. The table was pulled from immuneACCESS by TCRdb, which kept in-frame rearrangements only. Such tables lose some clones; where checked, under half of the loss comes from unresolved V genes, and the rest has no known cause. The sample data list around 76,000 clones, and over 65% of these were observed just once. The ten top clones hold roughly a sixth of the sample. The sequenced sample consisted of PBMCs. Receptors originate from a woman between 40 and 55 years old in good health and CMV-seropositive.

This clone was detected a few times. The chain recombines TRBV7-2 with TRBJ2-1; D unclear. The CDR3 totals 13 residues. Germline V gene lookup returns CDR1 SGHTA and CDR2 FQGNSA. V shed 2 bases and J shed 5 bases, with 7 bases lying between them. In DNA form, the CDR3 reads TGTGCCAGCAGCTTACTCGCGGACAATGAGCAGTTCTTC. As protein: CASSLLADNEQFF.

The rearrangement links TRBV11-1 to TRBJ2-5; 7 bases fit TRBD2. Germline loops: CDR1 SGHAT, CDR2 FQDESV (reference sequence). With 1 base clipped from V and 0 bases from J, the junction kept 2 bases outside the gene matches. The CDR3 is made up of 15 amino acids. The CDR3 spells CASSLGRGDQETQYF. As DNA, the CDR3 is TGTGCCAGCAGCTTAGGTCGGGGGGACCAAGAGACCCAGTACTTC.